This is a list of T cell receptor beta chains from one sample in a study of T cells in narcolepsy. Produced via immunoSEQ multiplex PCR; TCRdb's table is partial and in-frame only. Of roughly 38,000 clones listed, roughly 88% are singletons. Specimen: CD45RA- memory CD4+ T cells from PBMCs. The source of these receptors is a human donor with narcolepsy. CDR3s include the opening cysteine and the closing phenylalanine or tryptophan. D genes are given only for firm matches. The size entry is marked missing in some rows and otherwise reads once, few, many or a size class.

d_gene	v_gene	j_gene	abundance	CDR3aa	CDR3nt
NA	TRBV7-2	TRBJ1-1	NA	CASSLITEAFF	TGTGCCAGCAGCTTGATCACTGAAGCTTTCTTT
NA	TRBV7-9	TRBJ2-1	NA	CASSLHGVPYNEQFF	TGTGCCAGCAGCTTACACGGGGTCCCCTACAATGAGCAGTTCTTC
NA	TRBV10-3	TRBJ1-2	NA	CAISEPTGGGIPYGYTF	TGTGCCATCAGTGAACCCACGGGTGGGGGCATCCCCTATGGCTACACCTTC
TRBD1	TRBV7-2	TRBJ2-3	NA	CASRHGQGQGDTQYF	TGTGCCAGCAGACACGGACAGGGGCAGGGAGATACGCAGTATTTT
NA	TRBV18	TRBJ2-7	NA	CASSYRRDRMDYEQYF	TGTGCCAGCTCATACCGCCGGGACCGAATGGACTACGAGCAGTACTTC
NA	TRBV9	TRBJ1-5	NA	CASSVDGAGQPQHF	TGTGCCAGCAGCGTAGACGGGGCTGGTCAGCCCCAGCATTTT
NA	TRBV7-6	TRBJ2-7	few	CASSPGISYEQYF	TGTGCCAGCAGCCCCGGGATTTCCTACGAGCAGTACTTC
TRBD1	TRBV9	TRBJ2-3	NA	CASSVVAGTGGTDTQYF	TGTGCCAGCAGCGTAGTTGCCGGGACAGGGGGCACAGATACGCAGTATTTT
NA	TRBV4-3	TRBJ1-1	few	CASSPVMGAQNTEAFF	TGCGCCAGCAGCCCCGTGATGGGGGCGCAGAACACTGAAGCTTTCTTT
NA	TRBV29-1	TRBJ2-3	once	CSVEGIRQGPPDTQYF	TGCAGCGTTGAAGGAATTAGACAAGGGCCCCCAGATACGCAGTATTTT
NA	TRBV15	TRBJ1-1	NA	CATSRVGENTEAFF	TGTGCCACCAGCAGAGTTGGGGAGAACACTGAAGCTTTCTTT
NA	TRBV7-2	TRBJ2-7	NA	CASSLARPYEQYF	TGTGCCAGCAGCTTAGCCCGCCCGTACGAGCAGTACTTC
NA	TRBV11-3	TRBJ1-2	NA	CASSSPRSLSRGYTF	TGTGCCAGCAGCTCCCCCAGGTCTCTCTCACGTGGCTACACCTTC
NA	TRBV6-6	TRBJ1-4	NA	CASSSLGREKLFF	TGTGCCAGCAGTTCTTTGGGGAGGGAAAAACTGTTTTTT
TRBD2	TRBV27	TRBJ2-2	NA	CASSSGLVTGELFF	TGTGCCAGCAGTTCGGGACTAGTTACCGGGGAGCTGTTTTTT
NA	TRBV9	TRBJ1-3	NA	CASSVDGKPSGNTIYF	TGTGCCAGCAGCGTAGACGGGAAGCCCTCTGGAAACACCATATATTTT
NA	TRBV7-2	TRBJ2-7	NA	CASSLDSADEQYF	TGTGCCAGCAGCTTGGACAGCGCCGACGAGCAGTACTTC
NA	TRBV4-2	TRBJ1-1	NA	CASSQDGQNTEAFF	TGTGCCAGCAGCCAAGATGGGCAGAACACTGAAGCTTTCTTT
NA	TRBV4-3	TRBJ1-6	once	CASSQEVSGADSPLHF	TGCGCCAGCAGCCAAGAGGTGTCGGGGGCAGATTCACCCCTCCACTTT
NA	TRBV10-3	TRBJ1-1	NA	CAISVGTLRTEAFF	TGTGCCATCAGTGTGGGTACCCTTCGGACTGAAGCTTTCTTT
TRBD2	TRBV7-9	TRBJ2-3	NA	CASSRTSGLTDTQYF	TGTGCCAGCAGCCGTACTAGCGGCCTCACAGATACGCAGTATTTT
NA	TRBV28	TRBJ1-2	NA	CASSVGLTLYGYTF	TGTGCCAGCAGTGTGGGACTGACCCTCTATGGCTACACCTTC
NA	TRBV7-2	TRBJ1-3	few	CASSLGNTIYF	TGTGCCAGCAGCTTAGGCAACACCATATATTTT
NA	TRBV5-4	TRBJ2-3	NA	CASSSKGQSGDTQYF	TGTGCCAGCAGCTCCAAAGGACAGTCAGGAGATACGCAGTATTTT
TRBD2	TRBV15	TRBJ2-7	NA	CATSPTSGGAYEQYF	TGTGCCACCAGCCCGACTAGCGGGGGGGCCTACGAGCAGTACTTC